The TCR beta chain described here comes from a study of shared clonotypes between healthy human individuals. Overall study: For every donor, three CD4 naive, three CD4 memory, two CD8 naive and one CD8 memory plates were used.

Original handling: Sequence data from immunoSEQ were junction-only and lacked quality scores; consequently, filtering differed. Sequencing used immunoSEQ multiplex PCR; TCRdb keeps in-frame clones, though not all of them. The V and J calls and clone size come from that table; D and trimming were worked out from the DNA. This repertoire shows about 750,000 clones, 80% to 95% found once; its top ten account for less than 25%. Naivety among CD8 cells was defined by CD45RO negativity and positive CCR7 selection, thereby excluding terminally differentiated effector memory CD45RA+ cells. CDR3 size: 13 residues. V lost 4 bases, J lost 7 bases, and 13 bases lay in between. Germline values: CDR1 SGHDN, CDR2 FVKESK.

The chain employs TRBV14 and TRBJ1-1; D gene uncertain. Sequencing used naive CD8+ T cells sorted from blood. The TCR was taken from a man aged 25-45 years in good health. The CDR3 reads CASSPQRPDEAFF. The CDR3 coding sequence is TGTGCCAGCAGCCCTCAACGGCCGGATGAAGCTTTCTTT.